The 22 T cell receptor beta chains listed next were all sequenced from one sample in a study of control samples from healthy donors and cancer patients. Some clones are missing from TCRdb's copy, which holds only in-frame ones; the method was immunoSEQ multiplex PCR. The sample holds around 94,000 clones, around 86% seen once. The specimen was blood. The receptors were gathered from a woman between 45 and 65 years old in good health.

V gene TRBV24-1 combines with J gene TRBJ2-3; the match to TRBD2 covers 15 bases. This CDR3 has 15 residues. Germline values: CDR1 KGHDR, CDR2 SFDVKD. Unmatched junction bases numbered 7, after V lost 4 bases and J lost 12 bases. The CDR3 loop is CATSDPRTSGRAQYF. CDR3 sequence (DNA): TGTGCCACCAGTGACCCGAGGACTAGCGGGAGGGCCCAGTATTTT.

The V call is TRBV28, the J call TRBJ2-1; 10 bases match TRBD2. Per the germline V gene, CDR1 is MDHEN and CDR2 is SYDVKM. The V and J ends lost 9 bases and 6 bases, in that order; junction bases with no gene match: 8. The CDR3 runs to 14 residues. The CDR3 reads CASLLAGGSNEQFF. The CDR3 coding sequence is TGTGCCAGTCTTTTAGCGGGAGGATCCAATGAGCAGTTCTTC.

The CDR3 coding sequence is TGCAGCGTTGAATTAGGACCCCGCACAGATACGCAGTATTTT. Residues: CSVELGPRTDTQYF. The chain recombines TRBV29-1 with TRBJ2-3; the D is unclear. The CDR3 has 14 amino acids. Trimming took 2 bases from V and 1 from J, leaving 10 bases between them. Per the germline V gene, CDR1 is SQVTM and CDR2 is ANQGSEA.

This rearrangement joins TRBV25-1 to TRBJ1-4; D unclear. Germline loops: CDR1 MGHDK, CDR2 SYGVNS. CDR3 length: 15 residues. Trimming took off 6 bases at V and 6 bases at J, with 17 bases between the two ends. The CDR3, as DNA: TGTGCCAGCAGGTTTCGAGGAGGAGCGGATGAAAAACTGTTTTTT. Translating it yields CASRFRGGADEKLFF.

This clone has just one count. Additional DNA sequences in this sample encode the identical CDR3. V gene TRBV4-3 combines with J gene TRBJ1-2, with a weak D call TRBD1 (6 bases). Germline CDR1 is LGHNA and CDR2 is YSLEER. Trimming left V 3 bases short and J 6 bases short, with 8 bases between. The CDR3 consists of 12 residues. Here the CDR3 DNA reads TGCGCCAGCAGCCATTCAGGGGATGGCTACACCTTC. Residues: CASSHSGDGYTF.

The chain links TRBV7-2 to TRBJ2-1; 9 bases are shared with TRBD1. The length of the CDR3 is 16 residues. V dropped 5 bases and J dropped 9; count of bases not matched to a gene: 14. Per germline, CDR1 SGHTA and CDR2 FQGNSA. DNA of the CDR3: TGTGCCAGCAGCGTCGGGACAGGGCGGGGTACAGGTGAGCAGTTCTTC. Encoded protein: CASSVGTGRGTGEQFF. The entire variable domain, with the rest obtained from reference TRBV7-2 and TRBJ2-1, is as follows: GAGVSQSPSNKVTEKGKDVELRCDPISGHTALYWYRQSLGQGLEFLIYFQGNSAPDKSGLPSDRFSAERTGGSVSTLTIQRTQQEDSAVYLCASSVGTGRGTGEQFFGPGTRLTVL.

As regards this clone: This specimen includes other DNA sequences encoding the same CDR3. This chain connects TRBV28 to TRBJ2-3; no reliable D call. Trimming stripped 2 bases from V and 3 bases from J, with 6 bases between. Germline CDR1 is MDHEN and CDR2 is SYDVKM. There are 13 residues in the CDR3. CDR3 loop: CASSLGFTDTQYF. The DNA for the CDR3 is TGTGCCAGCAGTTTAGGGTTTACAGATACGCAGTATTTT.

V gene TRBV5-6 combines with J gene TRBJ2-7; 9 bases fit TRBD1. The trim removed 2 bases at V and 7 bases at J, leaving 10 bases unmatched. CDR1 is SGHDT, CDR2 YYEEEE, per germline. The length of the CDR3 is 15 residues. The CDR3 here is CASSFLDRGEEEQYF. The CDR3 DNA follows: TGTGCCAGCAGCTTCCTGGACAGGGGAGAAGAAGAGCAGTACTTC. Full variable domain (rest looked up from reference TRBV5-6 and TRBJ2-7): DAGVTQSPTHLIKTRGQQVTLRCSPKSGHDTVSWYQQALGQGPQFIFQYYEEEERQRGNFPDRFSGHQFPNYSSELNVNALLLGDSALYLCASSFLDRGEEEQYFGPGTRLTVT.

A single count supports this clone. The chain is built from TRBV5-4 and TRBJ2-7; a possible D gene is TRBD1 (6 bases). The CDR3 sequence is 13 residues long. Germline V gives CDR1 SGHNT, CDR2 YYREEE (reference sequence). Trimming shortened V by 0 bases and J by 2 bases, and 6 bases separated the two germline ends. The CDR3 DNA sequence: TGTGCCAGCAGCTTGGAGGGGGCCTACGAGCAGTACTTC. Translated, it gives CASSLEGAYEQYF.

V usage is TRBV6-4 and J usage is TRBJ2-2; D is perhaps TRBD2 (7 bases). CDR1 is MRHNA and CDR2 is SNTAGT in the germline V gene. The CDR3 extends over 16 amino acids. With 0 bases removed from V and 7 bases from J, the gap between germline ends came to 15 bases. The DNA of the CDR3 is TGTGCCAGCAGTGACTCGGGGGGGGCCGGTCACGGGGAGCTGTTTTTT. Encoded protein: CASSDSGGAGHGELFF.

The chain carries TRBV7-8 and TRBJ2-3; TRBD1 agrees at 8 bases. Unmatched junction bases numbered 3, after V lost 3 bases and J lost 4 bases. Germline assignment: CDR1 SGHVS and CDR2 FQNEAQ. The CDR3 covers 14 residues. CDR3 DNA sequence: TGTGCCAGCAGCTTCCCAGGGGGCGCAGATACGCAGTATTTT. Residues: CASSFPGGADTQYF.

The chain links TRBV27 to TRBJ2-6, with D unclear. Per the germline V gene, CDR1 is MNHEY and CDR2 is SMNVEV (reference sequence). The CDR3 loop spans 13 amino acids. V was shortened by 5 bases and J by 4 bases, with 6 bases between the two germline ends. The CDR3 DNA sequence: TGTGCCAGCAGTCCCCTAGGGGCCAACGTCCTGACTTTC. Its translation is CASSPLGANVLTF.

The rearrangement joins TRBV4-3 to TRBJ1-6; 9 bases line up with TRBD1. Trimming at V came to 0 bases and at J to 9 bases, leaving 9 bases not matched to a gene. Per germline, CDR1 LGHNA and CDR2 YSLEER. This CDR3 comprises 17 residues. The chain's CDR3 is CASSQEAPTGGPSPLHF. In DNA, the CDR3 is TGCGCCAGCAGCCAAGAAGCCCCGACAGGGGGTCCTTCACCCCTCCACTTT.

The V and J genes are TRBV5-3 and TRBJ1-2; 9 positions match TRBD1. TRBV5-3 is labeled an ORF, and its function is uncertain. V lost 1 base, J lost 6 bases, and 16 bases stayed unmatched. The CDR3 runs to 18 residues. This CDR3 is CARSLRLDRGRWGDGYTF. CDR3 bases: TGTGCCAGAAGCTTGAGGTTGGACAGGGGTAGATGGGGGGATGGCTACACCTTC.

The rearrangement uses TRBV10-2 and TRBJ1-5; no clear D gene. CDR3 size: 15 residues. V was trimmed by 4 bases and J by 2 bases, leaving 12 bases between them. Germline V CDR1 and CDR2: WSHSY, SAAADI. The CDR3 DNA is TGCGCCAGCAGTGCTGGAGGAATGGGCAATCAGCCCCAGCATTTT. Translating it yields CASSAGGMGNQPQHF.

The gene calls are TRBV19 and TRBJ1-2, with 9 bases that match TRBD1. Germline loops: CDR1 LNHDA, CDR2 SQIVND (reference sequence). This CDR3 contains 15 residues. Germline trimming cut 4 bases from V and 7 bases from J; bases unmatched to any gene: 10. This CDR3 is CASSTYTGTGFGYTF. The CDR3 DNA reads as TGTGCCAGTAGTACCTATACCGGGACAGGGTTTGGCTACACCTTC.

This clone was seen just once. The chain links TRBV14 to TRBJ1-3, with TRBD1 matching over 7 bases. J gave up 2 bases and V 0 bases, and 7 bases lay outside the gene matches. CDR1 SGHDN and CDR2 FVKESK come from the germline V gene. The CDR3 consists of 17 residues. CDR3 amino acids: CASSQDTTGSAGNTIYF. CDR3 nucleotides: TGTGCCAGCAGCCAAGACACGACAGGGTCCGCTGGAAACACCATATATTTT.

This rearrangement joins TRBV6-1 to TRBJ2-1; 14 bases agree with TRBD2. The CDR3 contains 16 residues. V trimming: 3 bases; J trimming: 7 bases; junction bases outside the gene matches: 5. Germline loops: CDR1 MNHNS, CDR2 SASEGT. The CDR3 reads CASSEPRTSGGNEQFF. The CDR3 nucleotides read TGTGCCAGCAGTGAGCCTCGGACTAGCGGGGGGAATGAGCAGTTCTTC.

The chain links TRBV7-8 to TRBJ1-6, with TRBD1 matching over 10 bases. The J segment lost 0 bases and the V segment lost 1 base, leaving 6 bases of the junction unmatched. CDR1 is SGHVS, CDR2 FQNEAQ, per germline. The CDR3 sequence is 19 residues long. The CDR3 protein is CASSLVWDRGSSYNSPLHF. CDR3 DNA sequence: TGTGCCAGCAGCTTAGTTTGGGACAGGGGAAGCTCCTATAATTCACCCCTCCACTTT.

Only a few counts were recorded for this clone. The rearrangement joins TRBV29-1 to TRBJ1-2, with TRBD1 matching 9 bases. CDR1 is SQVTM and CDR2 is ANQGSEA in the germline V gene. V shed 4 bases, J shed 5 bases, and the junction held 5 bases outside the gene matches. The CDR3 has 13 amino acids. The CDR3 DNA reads TGCAGCGTTGCCCTAGGACAGGGGTATGGCTACACCTTC. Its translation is CSVALGQGYGYTF.

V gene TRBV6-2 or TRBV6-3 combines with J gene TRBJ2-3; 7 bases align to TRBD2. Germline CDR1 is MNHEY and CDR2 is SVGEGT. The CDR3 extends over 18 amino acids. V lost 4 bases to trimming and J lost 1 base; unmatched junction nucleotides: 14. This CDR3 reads CASSLKGRGTPGTDTQYF. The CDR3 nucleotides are TGTGCCAGCAGTTTAAAGGGGCGGGGGACTCCTGGCACAGATACGCAGTATTTT.

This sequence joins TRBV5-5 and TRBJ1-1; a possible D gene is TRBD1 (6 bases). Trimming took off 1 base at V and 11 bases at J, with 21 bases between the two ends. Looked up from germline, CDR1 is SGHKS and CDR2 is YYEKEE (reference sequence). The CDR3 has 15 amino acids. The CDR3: CASSLLDLKDSIAFF. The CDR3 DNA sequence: TGTGCCAGCAGCTTGCTTGATTTAAAGGACAGCATCGCTTTCTTT.